This T cell receptor (beta chain) was sequenced in a study of blood T cell repertoires in COVID-19. About the research overall: COVID-19 samples from acute and convalescent phases originated in the United States, Italy and Spain.

Enrolled through a virtual design, the participants were between 18 and 89 years of age and came from 24 US areas. Cohorts were based on clinical histories the participants reported. In the authors' methods: From reference gene primer amplification, estimates of nucleated cell counts were derived. Sequencing was performed with immunoSEQ multiplex PCR; in TCRdb, only in-frame clones are kept and a portion is missing. V, J and clone size are those of that table, while D and trimming were read from the DNA. The sample shows around 300,000 clones, around 89% of them seen only once. The CDR3 is 19 residues long. Germline V gives CDR1 SGHAT, CDR2 FQNNGV. Trimming shortened V by 2 bases and J by 4 bases, and 26 bases separated the two germline ends.

The gene calls are TRBV11-2 and TRBJ1-2; D remains ambiguous. This TCR derives from a woman under 30 who had recovered from COVID-19. Sequencing used PBMCs or T cells enriched from blood (not recorded which). This CDR3 is CASSLSIIPGSERFYGYTF. The CDR3 region has the DNA TGTGCCAGCAGCTTATCTATTATCCCCGGGTCGGAACGATTCTATGGCTACACCTTC.